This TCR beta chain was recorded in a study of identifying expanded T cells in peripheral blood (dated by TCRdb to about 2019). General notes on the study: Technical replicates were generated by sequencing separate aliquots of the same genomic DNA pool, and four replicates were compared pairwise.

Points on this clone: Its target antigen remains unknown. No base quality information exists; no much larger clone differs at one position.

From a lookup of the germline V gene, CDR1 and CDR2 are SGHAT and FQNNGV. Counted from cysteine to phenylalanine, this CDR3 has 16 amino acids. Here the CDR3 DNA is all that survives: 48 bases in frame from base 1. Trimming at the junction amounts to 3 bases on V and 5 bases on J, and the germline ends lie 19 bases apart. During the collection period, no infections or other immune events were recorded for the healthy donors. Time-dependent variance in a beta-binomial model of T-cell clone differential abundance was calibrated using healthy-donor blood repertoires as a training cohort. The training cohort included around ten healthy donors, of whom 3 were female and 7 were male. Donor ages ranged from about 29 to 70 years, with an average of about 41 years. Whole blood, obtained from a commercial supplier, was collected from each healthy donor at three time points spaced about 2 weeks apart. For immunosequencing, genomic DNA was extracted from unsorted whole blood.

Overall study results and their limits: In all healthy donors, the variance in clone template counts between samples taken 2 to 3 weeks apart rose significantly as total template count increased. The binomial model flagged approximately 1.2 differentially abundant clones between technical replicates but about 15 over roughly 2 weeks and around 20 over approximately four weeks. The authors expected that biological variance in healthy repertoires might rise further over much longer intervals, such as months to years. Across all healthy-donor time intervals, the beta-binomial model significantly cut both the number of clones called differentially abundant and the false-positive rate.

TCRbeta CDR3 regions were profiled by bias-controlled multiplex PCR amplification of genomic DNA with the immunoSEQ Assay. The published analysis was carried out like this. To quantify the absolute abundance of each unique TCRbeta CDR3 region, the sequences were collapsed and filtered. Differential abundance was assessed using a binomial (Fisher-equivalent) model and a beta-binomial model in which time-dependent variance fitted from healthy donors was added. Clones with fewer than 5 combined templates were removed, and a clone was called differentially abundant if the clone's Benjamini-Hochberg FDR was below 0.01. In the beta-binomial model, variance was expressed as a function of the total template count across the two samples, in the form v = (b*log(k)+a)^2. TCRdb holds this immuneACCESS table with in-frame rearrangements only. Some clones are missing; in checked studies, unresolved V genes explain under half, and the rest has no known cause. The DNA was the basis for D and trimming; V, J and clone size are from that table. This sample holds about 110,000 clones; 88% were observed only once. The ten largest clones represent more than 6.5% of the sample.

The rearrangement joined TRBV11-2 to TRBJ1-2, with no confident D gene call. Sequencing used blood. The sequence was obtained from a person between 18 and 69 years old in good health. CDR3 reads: CASSFAGPSLAYGYTF. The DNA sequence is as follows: TGTGCCAGCAGCTTCGCAGGTCCGTCGCTCGCTTATGGCTACACCTTC.